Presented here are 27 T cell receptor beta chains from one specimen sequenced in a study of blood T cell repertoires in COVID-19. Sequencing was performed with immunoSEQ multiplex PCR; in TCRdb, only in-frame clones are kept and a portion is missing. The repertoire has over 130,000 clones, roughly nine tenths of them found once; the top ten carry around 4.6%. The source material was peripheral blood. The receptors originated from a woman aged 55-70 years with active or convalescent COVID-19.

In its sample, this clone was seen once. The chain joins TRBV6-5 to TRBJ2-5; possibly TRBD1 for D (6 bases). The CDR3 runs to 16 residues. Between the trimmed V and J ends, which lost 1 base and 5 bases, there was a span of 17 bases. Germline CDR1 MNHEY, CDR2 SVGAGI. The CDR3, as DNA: TGTGCCAGCAGTTACTTTCAGGTGGGGGCTCAGGAGACCCAGTACTTC. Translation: CASSYFQVGAQETQYF.

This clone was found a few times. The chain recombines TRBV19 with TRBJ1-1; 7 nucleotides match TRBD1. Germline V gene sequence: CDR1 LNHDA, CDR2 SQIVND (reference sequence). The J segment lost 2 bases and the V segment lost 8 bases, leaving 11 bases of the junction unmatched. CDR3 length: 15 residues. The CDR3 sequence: CASSQGLGGNTEAFF. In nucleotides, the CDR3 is TGTGCCAGTTCACAGGGGTTGGGGGGCAACACTGAAGCTTTCTTT.

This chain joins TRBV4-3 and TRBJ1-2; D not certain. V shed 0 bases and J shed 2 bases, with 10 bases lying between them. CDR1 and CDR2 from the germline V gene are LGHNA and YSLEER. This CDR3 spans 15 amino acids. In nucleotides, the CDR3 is TGCGCCAGCAGCCAAGATATCGTCCGGAACTATGGCTACACCTTC. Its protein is CASSQDIVRNYGYTF.

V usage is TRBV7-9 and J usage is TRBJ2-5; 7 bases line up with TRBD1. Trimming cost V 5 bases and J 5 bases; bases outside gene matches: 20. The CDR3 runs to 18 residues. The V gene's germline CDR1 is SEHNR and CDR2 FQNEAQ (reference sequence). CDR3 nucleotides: TGTGCCAGCAGCCCCCAGAAAAACCGGGACAGTGGCTCGGAGACCCAGTACTTC. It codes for CASSPQKNRDSGSETQYF.

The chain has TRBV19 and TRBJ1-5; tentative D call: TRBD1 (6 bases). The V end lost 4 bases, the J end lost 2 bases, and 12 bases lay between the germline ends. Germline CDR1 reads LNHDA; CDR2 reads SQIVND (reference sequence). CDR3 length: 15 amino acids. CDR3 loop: CASSTARGGNQPQHF. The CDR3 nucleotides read TGTGCCAGTAGTACCGCCAGGGGAGGCAATCAGCCCCAGCATTTT.

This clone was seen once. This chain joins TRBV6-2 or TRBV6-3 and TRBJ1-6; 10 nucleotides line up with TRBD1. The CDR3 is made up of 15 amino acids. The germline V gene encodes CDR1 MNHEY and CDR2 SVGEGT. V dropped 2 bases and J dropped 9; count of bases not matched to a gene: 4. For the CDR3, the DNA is TGTGCCAGCAGTTACGGGACAGGGGAAGGTTCACCCCTCCACTTT. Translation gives CASSYGTGEGSPLHF.

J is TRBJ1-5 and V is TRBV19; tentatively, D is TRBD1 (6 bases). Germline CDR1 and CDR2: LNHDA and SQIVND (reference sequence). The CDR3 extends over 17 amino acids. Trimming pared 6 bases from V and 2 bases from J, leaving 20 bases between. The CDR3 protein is CASRPLFGGKGNQPQHF. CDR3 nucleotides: TGTGCCAGTAGGCCCCTCTTTGGGGGCAAGGGCAATCAGCCCCAGCATTTT. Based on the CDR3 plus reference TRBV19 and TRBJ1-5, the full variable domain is DGGITQSPKYLFRKEGQNVTLSCEQNLNHDAMYWYRQDPGQGLRLIYYSQIVNDFQKGDIAEGYSVSREKKESFPLTVTSAQKNPTAFYLCASRPLFGGKGNQPQHFGDGTRLSIL.

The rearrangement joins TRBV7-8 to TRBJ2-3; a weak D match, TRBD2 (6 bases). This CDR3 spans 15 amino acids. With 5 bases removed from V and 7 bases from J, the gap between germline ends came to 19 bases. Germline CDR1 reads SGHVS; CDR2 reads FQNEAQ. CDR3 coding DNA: TGTGCCAGCAGCCGAGGAGGGACTCACTCGAATACGCAGTATTTT. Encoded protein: CASSRGGTHSNTQYF.

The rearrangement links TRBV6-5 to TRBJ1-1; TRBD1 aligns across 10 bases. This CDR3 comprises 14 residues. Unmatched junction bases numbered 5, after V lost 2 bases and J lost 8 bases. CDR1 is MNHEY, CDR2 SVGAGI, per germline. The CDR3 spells CASSYLGQGQEAFF. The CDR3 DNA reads TGTGCCAGCAGTTACCTGGGACAGGGGCAGGAAGCTTTCTTT.

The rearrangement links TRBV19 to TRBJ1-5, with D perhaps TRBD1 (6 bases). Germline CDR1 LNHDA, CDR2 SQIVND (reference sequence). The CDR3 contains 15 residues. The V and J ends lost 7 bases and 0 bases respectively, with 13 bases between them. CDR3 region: CASKWTADSNQPQHF. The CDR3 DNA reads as TGTGCCAGTAAATGGACAGCTGATAGCAATCAGCCCCAGCATTTT.

The CDR3 coding sequence is TGTGCCAGCAGTCCATCGGGCTATGGCTACACCTTC. This sequence encodes CASSPSGYGYTF. The chain links TRBV12-3 or TRBV12-4 to TRBJ1-2; D is uncertain. Trimming removed 5 bases at V and 4 bases at J, with 8 bases between. This CDR3 has 12 residues.

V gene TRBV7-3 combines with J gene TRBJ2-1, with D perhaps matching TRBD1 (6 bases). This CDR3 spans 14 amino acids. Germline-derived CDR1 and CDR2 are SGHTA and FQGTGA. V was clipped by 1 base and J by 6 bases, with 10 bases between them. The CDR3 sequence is CASSLIGDINEQFF. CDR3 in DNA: TGTGCCAGCAGCTTAATTGGGGACATCAATGAGCAGTTCTTC.

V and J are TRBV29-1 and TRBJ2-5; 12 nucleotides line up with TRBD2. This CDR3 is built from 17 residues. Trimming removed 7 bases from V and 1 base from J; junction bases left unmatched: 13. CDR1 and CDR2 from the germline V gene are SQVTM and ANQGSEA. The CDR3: CSALSSASGGVQETQYF. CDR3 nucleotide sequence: TGCAGCGCCTTGTCCTCGGCTAGCGGGGGGGTCCAAGAGACCCAGTACTTC.

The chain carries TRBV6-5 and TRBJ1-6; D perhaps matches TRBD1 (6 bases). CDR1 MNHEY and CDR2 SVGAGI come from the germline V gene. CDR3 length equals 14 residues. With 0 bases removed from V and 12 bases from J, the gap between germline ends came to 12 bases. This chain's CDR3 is CASSYSSGDGPLHF. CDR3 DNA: TGTGCCAGCAGTTACTCTTCAGGGGATGGACCCCTCCACTTT.

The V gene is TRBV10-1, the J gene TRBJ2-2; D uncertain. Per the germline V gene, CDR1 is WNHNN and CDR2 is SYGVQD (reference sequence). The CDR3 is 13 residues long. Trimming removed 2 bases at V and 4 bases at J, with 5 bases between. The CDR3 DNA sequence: TGCGCCAGCAGTGAGCAGATCACCGGGGAGCTGTTTTTT. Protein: CASSEQITGELFF.

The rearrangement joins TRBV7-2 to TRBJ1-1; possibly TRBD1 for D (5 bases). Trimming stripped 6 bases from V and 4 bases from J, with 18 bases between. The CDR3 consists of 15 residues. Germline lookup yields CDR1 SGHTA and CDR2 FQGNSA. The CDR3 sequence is CASRERQSIGTEAFF. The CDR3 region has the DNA TGTGCCAGCAGGGAAAGACAGTCAATAGGCACTGAAGCTTTCTTT.

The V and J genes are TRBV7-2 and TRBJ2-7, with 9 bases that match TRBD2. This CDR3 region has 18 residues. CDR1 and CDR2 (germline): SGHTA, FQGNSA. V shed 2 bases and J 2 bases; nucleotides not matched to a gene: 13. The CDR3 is CASSLSLAGSSSTYEQYF. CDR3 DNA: TGTGCCAGCAGCTTAAGTCTAGCGGGGTCCTCATCGACCTACGAGCAGTACTTC.

In DNA form, the CDR3 reads TGTGCCAGCAGCTCGTTTTACAAACAGGCATCGAACACTGAAGCTTTCTTT. It yields the protein CASSSFYKQASNTEAFF. The genes are TRBV7-8 and TRBJ1-1; a weak D match, TRBD1 (5 bases). The CDR3 sequence is 17 residues long. V lost 4 bases, J lost 1 base, and 19 bases lay in between. Germline values: CDR1 SGHVS, CDR2 FQNEAQ.

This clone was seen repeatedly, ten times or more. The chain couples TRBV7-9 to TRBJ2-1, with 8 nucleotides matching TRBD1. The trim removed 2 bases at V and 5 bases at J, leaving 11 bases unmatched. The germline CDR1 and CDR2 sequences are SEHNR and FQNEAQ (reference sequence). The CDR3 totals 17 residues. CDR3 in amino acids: CASSLPRGRVRDNEQFF. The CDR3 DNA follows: TGTGCCAGCAGCTTACCCAGGGGGCGCGTTCGGGACAATGAGCAGTTCTTC.

The DNA of the CDR3 is TGCGCCAGCAGCTTGAACTCCGGGACAGGGCTGACCGGGGAGCTGTTTTTT. This sequence encodes CASSLNSGTGLTGELFF. This sequence joins TRBV5-1 and TRBJ2-2, with TRBD1 matching over 9 bases. The germline gives CDR1 SGHRS, CDR2 YFSETQ. The CDR3 extends over 17 amino acids. J gave up 5 bases and V 1 base, and 9 bases lay outside the gene matches.

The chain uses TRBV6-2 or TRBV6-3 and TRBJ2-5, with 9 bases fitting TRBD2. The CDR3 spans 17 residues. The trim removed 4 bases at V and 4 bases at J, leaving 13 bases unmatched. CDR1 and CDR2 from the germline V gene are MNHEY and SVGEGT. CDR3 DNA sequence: TGTGCCAGCAGTTCTCCGGGTAGCGGGGGACCCGGAGAGACCCAGTACTTC. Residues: CASSSPGSGGPGETQYF.

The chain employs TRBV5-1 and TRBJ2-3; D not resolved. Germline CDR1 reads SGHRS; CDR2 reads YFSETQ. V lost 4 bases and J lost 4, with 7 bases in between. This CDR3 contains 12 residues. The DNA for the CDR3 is TGCGCCAGCAGCCCTCCCGCAGATACGCAGTATTTT. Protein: CASSPPADTQYF.

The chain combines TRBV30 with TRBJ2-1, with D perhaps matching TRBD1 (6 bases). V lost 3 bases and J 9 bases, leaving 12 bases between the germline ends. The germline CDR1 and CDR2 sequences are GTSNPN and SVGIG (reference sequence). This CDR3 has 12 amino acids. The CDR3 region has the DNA TGTGCCTGGAGCGCGAGGGGGTCTGAGCAGTTCTTC. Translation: CAWSARGSEQFF. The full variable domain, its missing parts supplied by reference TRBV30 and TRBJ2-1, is SQTIHQWPATLVQPVGSPLSLECTVEGTSNPNLYWYRQAAGRGLQLLFYSVGIGQISSEVPQNLSASRPQDRQFILSSKKLLLSDSGFYLCAWSARGSEQFFGPGTRLTVL.

The CDR3 sequence: CATSEDTAAGELFF. CDR3 bases: TGTGCCACCAGTGAGGACACGGCGGCCGGGGAGCTGTTTTTT. The rearrangement joins TRBV24-1 to TRBJ2-2, with D possibly matching TRBD1 (5 bases). From germline, CDR1 is KGHDR and CDR2 SFDVKD. This CDR3 has 14 amino acids. Trimming stripped 4 bases from V and 6 bases from J, with 11 bases between.

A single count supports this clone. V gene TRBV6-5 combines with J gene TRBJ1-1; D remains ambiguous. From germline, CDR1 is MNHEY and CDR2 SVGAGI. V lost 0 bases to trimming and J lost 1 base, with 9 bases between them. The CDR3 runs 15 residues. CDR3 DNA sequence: TGTGCCAGCAGTTACTCGATGCAGGCGAACACTGAAGCTTTCTTT. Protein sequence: CASSYSMQANTEAFF.

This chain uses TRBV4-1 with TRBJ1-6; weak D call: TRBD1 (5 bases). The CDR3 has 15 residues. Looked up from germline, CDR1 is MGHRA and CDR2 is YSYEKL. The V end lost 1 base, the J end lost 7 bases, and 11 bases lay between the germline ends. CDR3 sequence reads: CASSQVVTVNSPLHF. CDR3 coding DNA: TGCGCCAGCAGCCAAGTTGTGACAGTAAATTCACCCCTCCACTTT.

This CDR3 reads CAWSTSSRETQYF. CDR3 sequence (DNA): TGTGCCTGGAGTACGTCTAGCAGGGAGACCCAGTACTTC. The chain recombines TRBV30 with TRBJ2-5, with D tentatively TRBD2 (5 bases). The CDR3 length is 13 residues. CDR1 and CDR2 from the germline V gene are GTSNPN and SVGIG (reference sequence). Trimming pared 2 bases from V and 5 bases from J, leaving 12 bases between.